The clone carrying this TCR beta chain was seen a handful of times. The data derive from a study of somatic mutations in cytotoxic T cells in rheumatoid arthritis. Across the whole study: Right after diagnosis, and before any treatment had started, patient peripheral blood (about 27 ml EDTA) was drawn.

Sequenced by immunoSEQ multiplex PCR; TCRdb stores in-frame clones only, minus some. In the table there are under 20,000 clones, 78% of which are singletons. This CDR3 region has 12 residues. The germline gives CDR1 PRHDT, CDR2 FYEKMQ (reference sequence). Trimming cost V 5 bases and J 8 bases, with 12 bases left between them. The specimen was CD8+ T cells sorted from blood. The clonotype comes from an adult with rheumatoid arthritis. The chain employs TRBV13 and TRBJ1-1, with D perhaps TRBD1 (6 bases). CDR3 in DNA: TGTGCCAGCAGCACACGGACAGCCGAAGCTTTCTTT. Its protein product is CASSTRTAEAFF.